This T cell receptor beta chain appears in the sequencing data of a study of T cell responses to AZD1222 COVID-19 vaccine (dated by TCRdb to about 2021). For the study in its entirety: TCR sequencing covered roughly 230 trial participants: nearly 210 given two doses of AZD1222 and 26 given two doses of MenACWY control vaccine. Enrollment into the trials was organized by age into subgroups of 18-55, 56-69 and 70-plus years, and those subgroups contained approximately 150, 30 and 60 TCR-sequenced participants, respectively. Study-wide findings and limitations: Reportedly, almost half of the unique spike-specific TCRs recognized epitopes lying outside the regions that are mutated in the B.1.351 and B.1.1.7 variants. Vaccine-associated CD4 TCRs spanned the whole spike protein, with dominant responses in regions 160-218 and 743-854. Conclusions about previously exposed vaccinees were limited because only six or seven AZD1222 recipients were SARS-CoV-2 seropositive at baseline. The 56-69-year group was small, and its depth increase did not reach significance, likely because of low power. Because no samples from the day 14 peak response were available, repertoires could be characterized only after the peak T cell response. Spike-specific TCR breadth and depth rose significantly after two AZD1222 doses compared with day 0 and with MenACWY recipients. Most participants were white British and females outnumbered males, and the authors suggested that clonal diversity may have been underestimated.

Interpreted using the paper, the time point label stands for: about 28 days (+/-7) after the second vaccine dose. AZD1222 recipients with second doses at about 4 weeks or about 12 weeks were pooled, because spike-specific TCR depth and breadth did not differ between schedules. The vaccinee samples were drawn from two UK trials, COV001 and COV002, one of which was a single-blind randomized controlled phase 2/3 trial testing AZD1222 (ChAdOx1 nCoV-19) in healthy adults. For TCRbeta chain sequencing, PBMC samples from trial participants were taken at day 0 and at day 28 after the second dose. There are 16 amino acids in the CDR3, from cysteine to phenylalanine inclusive. The retained sequence is limited to the CDR3, 48 bases, with the frame set at the first base. After removal of 0 bases from V and 5 bases from J, the junction retains 4 bases not matched to a gene. CDR1 and CDR2 are drawn from the germline V gene: KGHDR, SFDVKD.

With respect to this clone: Its antigen is currently not known. One base away there is no much larger clone; base qualities are not given.

The CDR3 regions of human TCRbeta chains were subjected to immunosequencing. Concerning the study's data processing: Repertoire TCRs were matched against a reference library of SARS-CoV-2-specific TCRs generated with the MIRA antigen-specificity platform. Breadth was defined as the fraction of unique TCRs that were SARS-CoV-2-associated. Depth was defined as the fraction of total T cells that were SARS-CoV-2-associated. Using the MIRA data, each spike-specific TCR was assigned both to the spike region to which the TCR was reactive and to a CD4 or CD8 class. Log10-transformed breadth and depth values were compared by one-way ANOVA with Sidak's multiple comparisons tests. Drawn from immuneACCESS, this table holds only the in-frame rearrangements with V and J called that TCRdb kept. Clones are partly lost; checked studies trace under half to an unresolved V gene and leave the rest unexplained. Clone size and V and J calls were adopted from that table, with D and trimming inferred from the DNA. The sample table shows 150,000 to 200,000 clones, and more than 70% are seen once. The top ten hold about 25% of the sample.

Sample: peripheral blood, taken 28 days after the second AZD1222 dose. The V and J segments used are TRBV24-1 and TRBJ2-7, with 12 bases in between that match TRBD2. The sequence was collected from an adult who received the AZD1222 COVID-19 vaccine. DNA sequence: TGTGCCACCAGTGATTTGGCTAGCGGGAGGGCCCACGAGCAGTACTTC. It translates as CATSDLASGRAHEQYF.